The T cell receptor (beta chain) under discussion was sequenced for a study of neoadjuvant anti-PD-1 for oral cavity cancer. Cohort: HPV-negative, locally advanced oral cavity squamous cell carcinoma patients. Trimming removed 5 bases from V and 3 bases from J, with 7 bases in between. CDR3 length equals 12 residues. Germline V gene lookup returns CDR1 SGHDT and CDR2 YYEEEE. The table came from immunoSEQ multiplex PCR; TCRdb's copy has only in-frame clones and leaves some out. The data hold fewer than 20,000 clones, with about 69% observed a single time. The sample in question was PBMCs, obtained before nivolumab (anti-PD-1) treatment. The receptor was isolated from a person aged 40-85 years with oral cavity squamous cell carcinoma. The chain joins TRBV5-6 to TRBJ2-3, with unresolved D. CDR3 sequence reads: CASREATDTQYF. The CDR3 DNA reads TGTGCCAGCAGAGAGGCTACAGATACGCAGTATTTT. Drawing the rest from reference TRBV5-6 and TRBJ2-3, the complete variable domain is DAGVTQSPTHLIKTRGQQVTLRCSPKSGHDTVSWYQQALGQGPQFIFQYYEEEERQRGNFPDRFSGHQFPNYSSELNVNALLLGDSALYLCASREATDTQYFGPGTRLTVL.